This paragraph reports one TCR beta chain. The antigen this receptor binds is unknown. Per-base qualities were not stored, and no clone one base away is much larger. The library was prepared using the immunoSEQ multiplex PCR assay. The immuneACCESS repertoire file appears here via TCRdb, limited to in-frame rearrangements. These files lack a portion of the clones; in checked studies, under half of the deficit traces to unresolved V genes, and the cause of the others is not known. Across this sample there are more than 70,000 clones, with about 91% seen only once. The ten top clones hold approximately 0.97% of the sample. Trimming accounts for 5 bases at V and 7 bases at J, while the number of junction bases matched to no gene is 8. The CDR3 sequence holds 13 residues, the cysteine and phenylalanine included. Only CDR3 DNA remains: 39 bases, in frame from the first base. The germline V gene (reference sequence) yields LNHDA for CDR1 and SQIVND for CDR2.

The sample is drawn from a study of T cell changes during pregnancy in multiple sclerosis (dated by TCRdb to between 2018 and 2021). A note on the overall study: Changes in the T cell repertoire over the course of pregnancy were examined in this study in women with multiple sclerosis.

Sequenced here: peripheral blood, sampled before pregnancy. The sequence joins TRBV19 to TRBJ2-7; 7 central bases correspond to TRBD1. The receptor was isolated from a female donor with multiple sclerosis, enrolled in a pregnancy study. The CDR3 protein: CASSPGQAREQYF. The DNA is TGTGCCAGTAGTCCAGGACAGGCCAGGGAGCAGTACTTC.